This TCR beta chain derives from a study of OX40 agonist ivuxolimab in advanced cancers. Across the whole study: Dose-escalation patients suffered from hepatocellular carcinoma, melanoma, renal cell or head and neck cancer.

This table comes from immunoSEQ multiplex PCR, and its TCRdb copy is limited to in-frame clones, with some not included. Among tens of thousands of clones listed, about 91% were seen once. This CDR3 region has 13 residues. Trimming cost V 11 bases and J 7 bases; bases outside gene matches: 11. Germline loops: CDR1 MDHEN, CDR2 SYDVKM. This sequence joins TRBV28 and TRBJ2-1; TRBD1 agrees at 7 bases. This specimen was CD4+ or CD8+ T cells sorted from blood, taken in a trial of the OX40 agonist ivuxolimab. The clonotype was recovered from an adult with an advanced solid tumor such as melanoma, head and neck, liver or kidney cancer. The CDR3 nucleotides are TGTGCCGGTAGGGGGCAAGGTTCGAATGAGCAGTTCTTC. Its protein product is CAGRGQGSNEQFF.